The source of this T cell receptor beta chain is a study of blood T cell repertoires in COVID-19 (dated by TCRdb to between 2020 and 2021). Describing the broader study: The collaborator samples originated in the United States, Italy and Spain and spanned the acute and convalescent phases of COVID-19. The prospective study material was composed of cDNA or gDNA derived from T cells, B-cell-depleted T cells, or PBMCs. The dataset comprised deeply sampled blood TCRbeta repertoires from subjects exposed to, actively infected with, or recovered from COVID-19. The repertoires were made available in a free public database intended to serve as a resource for research on the immune response to SARS-CoV-2. The samples were drawn from two sources: the first 160 participants of the ongoing ImmuneRACE study, and over 1,000 subjects contributed by 6 global collaborators. A de-identified subject ID, COVID-19 status, age in years and sex were almost always included in the sample metadata. HLA class I and class II types, where available, came from metadata supplied by the sample provider rather than from assay-based typing. Broad study findings and their caveats: How much clinical and demographic metadata was included differed by source and by participant, and the metadata was provided uncurated.

The immunoSEQ Assay, a bias-controlled multiplex PCR, was used to amplify TCRbeta CDR3 regions from genomic DNA. As for the original processing: The number of nucleated cells in each sample was estimated from the amplification of reference gene primers within the assay. To quantify the absolute abundance of each unique TCRbeta CDR3 rearrangement, sequence reads were collapsed and filtered. Productive Simpson clonality was computed per sample as the square root of Simpson's diversity index over productive rearrangements. TCRdb retrieved this table from immuneACCESS and kept in-frame rearrangements only. Not all clones are present; in checked studies, unresolved V genes account for under half, and no reason is known for the remainder. The V and J calls and the clone size are those of that table, but D and trimming were determined from the DNA. The sample yields some 220,000 clones; roughly 80% were counted once. Of the sample, approximately 1.3% is held by the ten largest clones.

The germline V gene gives CDR1 as MNHNS and CDR2 as SASEGT. The CDR3 runs 15 amino acids, cysteine and phenylalanine included. The retained sequence is limited to the CDR3, 45 bases, with the frame set at the first base. V is cut by 0 bases and J by 7 bases, and the space between the germline ends is 13 bases. Participants in the prospective study were aged roughly 18 to 100 years, lived in more than 20 United States geographic areas, and enrolled through a virtual design. In the prospective study, participants were assigned to cohorts based on the clinical history participants reported in a screening survey and a study questionnaire. Each participant in the prospective study had whole blood, serum and a nasopharyngeal or oropharyngeal swab collected by mobile phlebotomists. Over a roughly two-month period, participants in the prospective study had the option of providing additional blood draws and questionnaires. Before DNA extraction, blood samples from the prospective study were shipped at room temperature or frozen.

About this clone itself: Its antigen remains undetermined. No much larger clone is present one base from it, and per-base qualities are unavailable.

The receptor chain draws on TRBV6-1 and TRBJ1-5, with the D segment identity uncertain. The receptor was derived from a woman between 40 and 50 years old with acute COVID-19. The sequencing input was PBMCs or T cells enriched from blood (not recorded which). The nucleotides read TGTGCCAGCAGTGAAGCGCGTCCGCCCCGGCAGCCCCAGCATTTT. It codes for CASSEARPPRQPQHF.